Given below is one TCR beta chain in context. Its antigen is unknown. This sample is part of a study of beta chain features in type 1 diabetes. As for the study in general: All of the samples together had around 110,000,000 sorted cells examined. The study's findings and limits: Shorter TCRB CDR3s, moderately but significantly so, were found in Type 1 diabetes patients in all four CD4+ subsets.

All of the isolated RNA was reverse transcribed, so expressed TCRB transcripts were sequenced. Sequencing was performed with immunoSEQ multiplex PCR; in TCRdb, only in-frame clones are kept and a portion is missing. The table includes under 350,000 clones, roughly an eighth detected once. One heparinised draw of blood, averaging about 120 mL, came from each donor. Researchers reported sorting CD4+ naive, central memory, regulatory and stem cell-like memory cells via CD45RO/CCR7/CD25/CD127/CD95/CD27. CDR1 is SGHDN and CDR2 is FVKESK in the germline V gene. Trimming took off 2 bases at V and 0 bases at J, with 13 bases between the two ends. The CDR3 has 16 amino acids.

The source material was naive CD4+ T cells from blood. The V call is TRBV14, the J call TRBJ1-1; possibly TRBD1 for D (5 bases). The TCR originated in a man aged 25-45 years with type 1 diabetes. The CDR3, as DNA: TGTGCCAGCAGCCAAAGGCAGGGTAATATGAACACTGAAGCTTTCTTT. It encodes CASSQRQGNMNTEAFF.